One sample yielded the 29 T cell receptor beta chains listed below, sequenced in a study of T cells in Graves' hyperthyroidism and ophthalmopathy. Regions amplified from RNA transcripts were the TCR beta CDR3 regions. Researchers ran a first-round RT-PCR on the TCR CDR3 using the HTBI primer set. TCRdb re-called the multiplex PCR reads through MiXCR, storing one row per CDR3 protein. The repertoire holds over 250,000 distinct CDR3 sequences, with 17% as singletons. Specimen: blood. The receptor set was obtained from an older woman with Graves' ophthalmopathy.

This clonotype was seen ten or more times. The chain has TRBV28 and TRBJ2-7; 8 bases are shared with TRBD1. The germline gives CDR1 MDHEN, CDR2 SYDVKM. The J segment lost 6 bases and the V segment lost 5 bases, leaving 9 bases of the junction unmatched. CDR3 length equals 14 residues. The CDR3 sequence is CASSMTGENGEQYF. The DNA for the CDR3 is TGTGCCAGCAGTATGACAGGGGAGAACGGCGAGCAGTACTTC.

This clonotype was picked up many times. The chain combines TRBV29-1 with TRBJ1-5; D not certain. The CDR3 is 12 residues long. CDR1 and CDR2 (germline): SQVTM, ANQGSEA. V was cut by 4 bases and J by 1 base, with 5 bases left in between. CDR3 DNA: TGCAGCGTTGCTGGAAGCAATCAGCCCCAGCATTTT. It yields the protein CSVAGSNQPQHF.

This clonotype was counted at least ten times. The chain couples TRBV4-3 to TRBJ2-7; TRBD1 aligns across 8 bases. This CDR3 region has 19 residues. In germline, CDR1 is LGHNA, CDR2 YSLEER. J was trimmed by 0 bases and V by 0 bases; bases with no gene match: 13. CDR3: CASSQDYGQGKYRSYEQYF. The DNA for the CDR3 is TGCGCCAGCAGCCAAGATTACGGACAGGGTAAATACCGCTCCTACGAGCAGTACTTC.

This sequence joins TRBV19 and TRBJ1-2; 8 nucleotides agree with TRBD1. Germline V gives CDR1 LNHDA, CDR2 SQIVND (reference sequence). CDR3 size: 15 residues. Trimming at V came to 3 bases and at J to 5 bases, leaving 8 bases not matched to a gene. The CDR3 region is CASSMKAGGSYGYTF. CDR3 nucleotides: TGTGCCAGTAGTATGAAGGCAGGGGGCAGTTATGGCTACACCTTC.

This clonotype has ten or more counts. This chain links TRBV7-8 with TRBJ2-1; 8 bases map to TRBD2. V shed 7 bases and J 8 bases; nucleotides not matched to a gene: 13. CDR1 and CDR2 (germline): SGHVS, FQNEAQ. CDR3 size: 15 residues. The CDR3 sequence: CASTLGAGGGYEQFF. DNA of the CDR3: TGTGCCAGCACCCTAGGGGCGGGGGGCGGTTATGAGCAGTTCTTC.

This clonotype was detected many times. The chain links TRBV28 to TRBJ2-7; D unclear. CDR3 length equals 14 residues. Germline V CDR1 and CDR2: MDHEN, SYDVKM. Trimming stripped 4 bases from V and 5 bases from J, with 15 bases between. The CDR3 reads CASSSPPVKNEQYF. The CDR3 DNA reads as TGTGCCAGCAGTTCGCCCCCCGTAAAGAACGAGCAGTACTTC.

This clonotype was seen repeatedly, ten times or more. This chain connects TRBV3-1 to TRBJ1-2, with D uncertain. The CDR3 is made up of 14 amino acids. The V gene's germline CDR1 is LGHDT and CDR2 YNNKEL (reference sequence). The germline V and J ends were trimmed by 4 bases and 7 bases, with 16 bases remaining between them. The CDR3 loop reads CASSPPRWIGGYTF. CDR3 nucleotides: TGTGCCAGCAGCCCGCCTCGTTGGATCGGTGGCTACACCTTC.

As to this clonotype: The germline gene is not matched at one end of the junction; a read error may be the cause. The chain combines TRBV20-1 with TRBJ1-1, with 10 bases matching TRBD1. The CDR3 consists of 16 residues. From germline, CDR1 is DFQATT and CDR2 SNEGSKA (reference sequence). The CDR3 protein is CSAKPLGDRGTVSTVF. The CDR3, as DNA: TGCAGTGCAAAGCCTCTTGGGGACAGGGGCACGGTAAGCACAGTCTTT.

This clonotype occurred many times. This chain links TRBV12-3 or TRBV12-4 with TRBJ1-5; D is uncertain. This CDR3 contains 13 residues. V lost 2 bases and J 10 bases, leaving 12 bases between the germline ends. CDR3 protein: CASSLSGFGPQHF. The CDR3 bases are TGTGCCAGCAGTTTATCGGGGTTTGGACCCCAGCATTTT.

This clonotype has only a few counts. The chain combines TRBV4-2 with TRBJ1-1; weak D call: TRBD1 (6 bases). Germline lookup yields CDR1 LGHNA and CDR2 YNFKEQ. The CDR3 extends over 12 amino acids. The germline V and J ends were trimmed by 6 bases and 6 bases, with 11 bases remaining between them. CDR3 bases: TGTGCCAGCAGAGGGGGTCGGGCTGAAGCTTTCTTT. Protein: CASRGGRAEAFF.

On this clonotype: This may come from a read error, since a much larger clone is one base off. V usage is TRBV6-1 and J usage is TRBJ1-5; D remains unclear. Trimming removed 5 bases from V and 0 bases from J, with 14 bases in between. Germline CDR1 MNHNS, CDR2 SASEGT. The CDR3 runs to 16 residues. In DNA, the CDR3 is TGTGCCAGCAGTAAAGTCTACGGGGATAGCAATCAGCCCCAGCATTTT. Amino acid sequence: CASSKVYGDSNQPQHF.

In this sample, this clonotype turned up many times. The chain recombines TRBV9 with TRBJ1-2; D gene ambiguous. This CDR3 is built from 13 residues. Trimming removed 0 bases from V and 2 bases from J, with 5 bases in between. Germline V lookup: CDR1 SGDLS, CDR2 YYNGEE. CDR3 amino acids: CASSVDPNYGYTF. The CDR3 DNA reads TGTGCCAGCAGCGTAGATCCGAACTATGGCTACACCTTC. The whole variable domain, remainder taken from reference TRBV9 and TRBJ1-2, is DSGVTQTPKHLITATGQRVTLRCSPRSGDLSVYWYQQSLDQGLQFLIQYYNGEERAKGNILERFSAQQFPDLHSELNLSSLELGDSALYFCASSVDPNYGYTFGSGTRLTVV.

This clonotype has a count of ten or more. The V gene is TRBV6-1, the J gene TRBJ1-5; TRBD1 agrees at 11 bases. The junction had 7 bases not matched to a gene; V was cut back by 4 bases and J by 2 bases. Germline CDR1 is MNHNS and CDR2 is SASEGT. The CDR3 is 17 residues long. The CDR3 DNA is TGTGCCAGCAGTGCGGGGACAGGGGGTTTTCGCAATCAGCCCCAGCATTTT. This gives the protein CASSAGTGGFRNQPQHF.

This clonotype came up a few times. V gene TRBV20-1 combines with J gene TRBJ2-2, with D maybe TRBD1 (5 bases). Germline-derived CDR1 and CDR2 are DFQATT and SNEGSKA (reference sequence). This CDR3 is 16 amino acids long. With 0 bases removed from V and 6 bases from J, the gap between germline ends came to 17 bases. The CDR3 nucleotides are TGCAGTGCTAGAGAGGGGCGGACCCTTAAGTCCGGGGAGCTGTTTTTT. Its translation: CSAREGRTLKSGELFF.

The chain uses TRBV11-2 and TRBJ2-1; D possibly corresponds to TRBD2 (6 bases). The germline V gene has CDR1 SGHAT and CDR2 FQNNGV. Trimming took off 4 bases at V and 8 bases at J, with 18 bases between the two ends. The CDR3 has 15 amino acids. In DNA form, the CDR3 reads TGTGCCAGCAGCTCTTATCAAAGGTCGGGAGATGAGCAGTTCTTC. Encoded protein: CASSSYQRSGDEQFF.

This clonotype was observed at least ten times. This chain joins TRBV7-2 and TRBJ2-1; 7 bases are shared with TRBD2. Germline V gene sequence: CDR1 SGHTA, CDR2 FQGNSA. V was clipped by 6 bases and J by 6 bases; unmatched bases: 11. This CDR3 region has 15 residues. Here the CDR3 reads CASRAGTTPVNEQFF. The CDR3 DNA follows: TGTGCCAGCAGGGCGGGGACTACCCCCGTCAATGAGCAGTTCTTC.

This clonotype appeared a few times. V gene TRBV9 combines with J gene TRBJ2-2; D might be TRBD2 (6 bases). The CDR3 consists of 16 residues. Trimming removed 4 bases from V and 6 bases from J, with 19 bases in between. The germline gives CDR1 SGDLS, CDR2 YYNGEE. As DNA, the CDR3 is TGTGCCAGCAGCCTCTCCGGGACTCACCATGCCGGGGAGCTGTTTTTT. Its protein is CASSLSGTHHAGELFF.

Remarks on this clonotype: The germline gene is not matched at one end of the junction; a read error may be the cause. This chain uses TRBV19 with TRBJ2-7, with D perhaps given as TRBD1 or TRBD2 (5 bases each). Germline V gene sequence: CDR1 LNHDA, CDR2 SQIVND (reference sequence). The length of the CDR3 is 15 residues. The CDR3 protein is CASSISRGDPYKQYF. As DNA, the CDR3 is TGTGCCAGTAGTATTTCAAGAGGGGACCCCTACAAGCAGTACTTC. Full variable domain (outside the CDR3, taken from reference TRBV19 and TRBJ2-7): DGGITQSPKYLFRKEGQNVTLSCEQNLNHDAMYWYRQDPGQGLRLIYYSQIVNDFQKGDIAEGYSVSREKKESFPLTVTSAQKNPTAFYLCASSISRGDPYKQYFGPGTRLTVT.

This clonotype was recorded at least ten times. The rearrangement uses TRBV6-6 and TRBJ2-1; D remains unclear. V was shortened by 0 bases and J by 5 bases, with 8 bases between the two germline ends. The CDR3 consists of 14 residues. Germline CDR1 reads MNHNY; CDR2 reads SVGAGI (reference sequence). The CDR3 DNA is TGTGCCAGCAGTTACTCTTCCGGCAACAATGAGCAGTTCTTC. It specifies CASSYSSGNNEQFF.

This clonotype was detected many times. The chain joins TRBV2 to TRBJ2-2; D may be TRBD2 (7 bases). Germline assignment: CDR1 SNHLY and CDR2 FYNNEI. Trimming stripped 6 bases from V and 4 bases from J, with 15 bases between. The CDR3 loop spans 15 amino acids. The CDR3 protein is CASRDRGGSTGELFF. CDR3 nucleotide sequence: TGTGCCAGCAGGGATAGGGGGGGGAGCACCGGGGAGCTGTTTTTT.

As to this clonotype: It may be a read error: a sequence one base away is much more abundant. The chain carries TRBV4-3 and TRBJ2-5; D may correspond to TRBD1 or TRBD2 (5 bases each). Germline loops: CDR1 LGHNA, CDR2 YSLEER. Trimming cost V 1 base and J 9 bases, with 12 bases left between them. This CDR3 comprises 13 residues. The CDR3 protein is CASSQVGAEAQYF. The CDR3 DNA reads as TGCGCCAGCAGCCAAGTCGGGGCTGAGGCCCAGTACTTC.

This clonotype came up a few times. CDR3 sequence (DNA): TGTGCCAGCAGTTTCAGGGGCAGGGAGCAGTACTTC. Translating gives CASSFRGREQYF. The V gene is TRBV27, the J gene TRBJ2-7; weak D call: TRBD1 (6 bases). The V and J ends lost 3 bases and 7 bases respectively, with 10 bases between them. Germline values: CDR1 MNHEY, CDR2 SMNVEV (reference sequence). The CDR3 consists of 12 residues.

There are many counts of this clonotype. The gene calls are TRBV18 and TRBJ1-1; D is perhaps TRBD1 (5 bases). The CDR3 has 16 amino acids. CDR1 and CDR2 from the germline V gene are KGHSH and LQKENI. Trimming left V 5 bases short and J 7 bases short, with 23 bases between. CDR3 sequence (DNA): TGTGCCAGCTCAACATCCGTACAGTCAAGGGGTGGTGAAGCTTTCTTT. Its protein is CASSTSVQSRGGEAFF.

The chain joins TRBV6-1 to TRBJ2-1; D unclear. Germline values: CDR1 MNHNS, CDR2 SASEGT. The CDR3 is made up of 15 amino acids. V gave up 10 bases and J gave up 10 bases, with 26 bases separating them. CDR3 residues: CATSPPGAGGIEQFF. The CDR3 DNA is TGTGCCACCTCACCCCCGGGTGCCGGTGGTATCGAGCAGTTCTTC.

Ten or more counts support this clonotype. The chain is built from TRBV5-1 and TRBJ1-1, with D possibly matching TRBD1 (5 bases). Trimming left V 2 bases short and J 5 bases short, with 13 bases between. CDR1 SGHRS and CDR2 YFSETQ come from the germline V gene. The CDR3 length is 14 residues. This chain's CDR3 is CASSFPGVGTEAFF. DNA of the CDR3: TGCGCCAGCAGCTTCCCGGGGGTAGGAACTGAAGCTTTCTTT.

In its sample, this clonotype was seen many times. The V gene is TRBV7-7, the J gene TRBJ2-3; D may be TRBD2 (5 bases). The V gene lost 4 bases and the J gene lost 5 bases, with 16 bases spanning the gap. The germline V gene encodes CDR1 SSHAT and CDR2 FNYEAQ (reference sequence). CDR3 length: 15 residues. CDR3 bases: TGTGCCAGCAGCTCCGAGCTGGGAGCACTAGATACGCAGTATTTT. Translation: CASSSELGALDTQYF.

This clonotype was observed a few times. The J gene is TRBJ1-1, the V gene TRBV19; tentative D call: TRBD1 (5 bases). The CDR3 totals 15 residues. Germline CDR1 and CDR2: LNHDA and SQIVND (reference sequence). Trimming pared 7 bases from V and 5 bases from J, leaving 20 bases between. CDR3 in amino acids: CASKWSLGVMTEAFF. Written as DNA, the CDR3 is TGTGCCAGTAAATGGTCACTGGGGGTTATGACTGAAGCTTTCTTT.

This clonotype was counted ten times or more. The CDR3 loop is CASSLGNQFGTQYF. CDR3 sequence (DNA): TGTGCCAGCAGCTTAGGCAATCAATTTGGGACCCAGTACTTC. The V and J genes are TRBV7-2 and TRBJ2-5; D call uncertain. The CDR3 totals 14 residues. Trimming took 1 base from V and 7 from J, leaving 13 bases between them. Germline V gene sequence: CDR1 SGHTA, CDR2 FQGNSA.

This clonotype was recorded at least ten times. The rearrangement uses TRBV7-6 and TRBJ2-3, with 8 bases matching TRBD2. Per the germline V gene, CDR1 is SGHVS and CDR2 is FNYEAQ. V gave up 5 bases and J gave up 0 bases; unmatched junction bases: 10. This CDR3 spans 17 amino acids. In DNA form, the CDR3 reads TGTGCCAGCAGCAAAGGGGTCCCTAGCGGGAGCACAGATACGCAGTATTTT. Protein: CASSKGVPSGSTDTQYF.